Below are 6 T cell receptor beta chains sequenced from a single sample in a study of CD8 T cells in Susac syndrome. A quantity of about 0.5 to 1 ug RNA underwent reverse transcription using random hexamers. MiXCR, run by TCRdb on the immunoSEQ multiplex PCR reads, gives a single entry per CDR3 protein. The repertoire has about 100,000 distinct CDR3 sequences, 95% of them found once; the top ten carry approximately 0.33%. Sequencing used CD8+ T cells from PBMCs. These receptor sequences come from a human donor with Susac syndrome.

The genes are TRBV20-1 and TRBJ2-1, with 11 bases fitting TRBD2. Germline CDR1 reads DFQATT; CDR2 reads SNEGSKA (reference sequence). After removal of 6 bases from V and 4 bases from J, the junction contained 11 bases not matched to a gene. The CDR3 length is 16 residues. The CDR3 DNA is TGCAGTGCGCCACCTCAGGGGACTAGCGGTTACAATGAGCAGTTCTTC. It specifies CSAPPQGTSGYNEQFF.

J is TRBJ2-7 and V is TRBV12-3 or TRBV12-4, with D possibly matching TRBD1 (5 bases). This CDR3 has 12 amino acids. V lost 3 bases to trimming and J lost 10 bases, with 13 bases between them. This CDR3 reads CASSLDIVDQYF. The CDR3 nucleotides are TGTGCCAGCAGTTTGGACATAGTGGATCAGTACTTC.

This chain joins TRBV5-1 and TRBJ2-5; D perhaps matches TRBD1 (6 bases). The CDR3 spans 15 residues. Germline values: CDR1 SGHRS, CDR2 YFSETQ. V was pared by 3 bases and J by 5 bases, with 17 bases between. The CDR3 loop reads CASSWNGDTEETQYF. The DNA of the CDR3 is TGCGCCAGCAGCTGGAATGGGGACACGGAGGAGACCCAGTACTTC.

The chain uses TRBV9 and TRBJ2-5, with D possibly being TRBD1 or TRBD2 (6 bases each). V was pared by 1 base and J by 5 bases, with 12 bases between. This CDR3 is built from 14 residues. Germline assignment: CDR1 SGDLS and CDR2 YYNGEE. CDR3 sequence reads: CASSVIGGAETQYF. Written as DNA, the CDR3 is TGTGCCAGCAGCGTAATCGGGGGCGCGGAGACCCAGTACTTC.

This chain links TRBV29-1 with TRBJ1-1; TRBD1 might be the D (6 bases). The CDR3 loop spans 14 amino acids. V lost 3 bases, J lost 2 bases, and 13 bases lay in between. CDR1 SQVTM and CDR2 ANQGSEA come from the germline V gene. CDR3 DNA sequence: TGCAGCGTTGACGCCGGGACAAAAAACACTGAAGCTTTCTTT. Residues: CSVDAGTKNTEAFF.

CDR3 DNA sequence: TGTGCCAGCAGCTTATCGTACAGAAATGAGCAGTTCTTC. Its translation is CASSLSYRNEQFF. The chain combines TRBV7-2 with TRBJ2-1; D not certain. This CDR3 region has 13 residues. Germline lookup yields CDR1 SGHTA and CDR2 FQGNSA. V was trimmed by 2 bases and J by 7 bases, leaving 9 bases between them.